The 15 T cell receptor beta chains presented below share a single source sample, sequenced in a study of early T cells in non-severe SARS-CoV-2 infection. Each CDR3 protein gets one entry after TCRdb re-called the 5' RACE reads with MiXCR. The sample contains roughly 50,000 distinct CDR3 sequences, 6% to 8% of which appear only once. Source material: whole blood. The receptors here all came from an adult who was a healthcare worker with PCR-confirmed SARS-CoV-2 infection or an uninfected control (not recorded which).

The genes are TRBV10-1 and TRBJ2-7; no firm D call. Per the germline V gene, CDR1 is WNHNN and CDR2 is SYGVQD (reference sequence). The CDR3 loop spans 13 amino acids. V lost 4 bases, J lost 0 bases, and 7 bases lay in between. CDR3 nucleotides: TGCGCCAGCAGTGGTCCGGGCTCCTACGAGCAGTACTTC. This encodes CASSGPGSYEQYF.

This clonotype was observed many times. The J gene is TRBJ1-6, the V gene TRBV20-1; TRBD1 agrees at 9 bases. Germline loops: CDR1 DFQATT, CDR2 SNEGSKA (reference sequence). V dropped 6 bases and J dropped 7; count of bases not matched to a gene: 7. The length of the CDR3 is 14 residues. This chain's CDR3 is CSATTGGGNSPLHF. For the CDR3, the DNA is TGCAGTGCAACGACAGGGGGTGGGAATTCACCCCTCCACTTT.

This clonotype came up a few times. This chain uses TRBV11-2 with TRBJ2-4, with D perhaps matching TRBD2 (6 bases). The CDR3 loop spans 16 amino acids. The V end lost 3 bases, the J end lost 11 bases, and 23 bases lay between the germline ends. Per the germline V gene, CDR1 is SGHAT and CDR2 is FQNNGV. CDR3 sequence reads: CASSFTRALAGHLQYF. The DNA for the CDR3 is TGTGCCAGCAGCTTCACCAGGGCACTAGCTGGCCACCTTCAGTACTTC.

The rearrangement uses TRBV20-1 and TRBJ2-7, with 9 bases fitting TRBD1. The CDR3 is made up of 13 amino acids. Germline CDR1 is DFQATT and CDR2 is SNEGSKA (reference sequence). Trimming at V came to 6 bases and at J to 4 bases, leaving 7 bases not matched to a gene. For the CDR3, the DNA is TGCAGTGCCTTACCGGGACAGGGATACGAGCAGTACTTC. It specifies CSALPGQGYEQYF.

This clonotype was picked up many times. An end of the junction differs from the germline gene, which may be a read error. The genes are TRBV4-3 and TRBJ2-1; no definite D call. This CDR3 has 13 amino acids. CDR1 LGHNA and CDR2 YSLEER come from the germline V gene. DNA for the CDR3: TGCGCCAGCAGCAAAGACCTCCCGGATGAGCAGTTCTTC. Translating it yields CASSKDLPDEQFF.

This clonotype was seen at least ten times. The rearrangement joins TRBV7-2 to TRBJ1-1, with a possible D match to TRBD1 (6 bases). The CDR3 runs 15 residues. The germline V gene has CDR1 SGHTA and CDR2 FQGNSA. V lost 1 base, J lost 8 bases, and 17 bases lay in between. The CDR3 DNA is TGTGCCAGCAGCTTAGAACAGGGACGTTGGTCAGAAGCTTTCTTT. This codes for CASSLEQGRWSEAFF.

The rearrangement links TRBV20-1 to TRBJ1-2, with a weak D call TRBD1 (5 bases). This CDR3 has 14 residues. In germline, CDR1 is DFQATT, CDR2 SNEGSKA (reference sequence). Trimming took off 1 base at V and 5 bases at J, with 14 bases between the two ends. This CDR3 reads CSARARGGYYGYTF. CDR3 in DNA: TGCAGTGCTAGAGCGAGGGGAGGTTATTATGGCTACACCTTC.

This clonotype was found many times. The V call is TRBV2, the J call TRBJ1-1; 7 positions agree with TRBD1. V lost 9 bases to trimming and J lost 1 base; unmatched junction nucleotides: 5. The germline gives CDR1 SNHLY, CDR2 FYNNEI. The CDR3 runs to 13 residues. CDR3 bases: TGTGCCAGAGTTAGGACAGGGAACACTGAAGCTTTCTTT. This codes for CARVRTGNTEAFF.

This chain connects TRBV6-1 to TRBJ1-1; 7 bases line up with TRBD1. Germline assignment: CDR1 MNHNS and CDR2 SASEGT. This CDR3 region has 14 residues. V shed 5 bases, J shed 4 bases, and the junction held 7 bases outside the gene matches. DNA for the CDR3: TGTGCCAGCAGTCCGACAGGGAGTGTCACTGAAGCTTTCTTT. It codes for CASSPTGSVTEAFF.

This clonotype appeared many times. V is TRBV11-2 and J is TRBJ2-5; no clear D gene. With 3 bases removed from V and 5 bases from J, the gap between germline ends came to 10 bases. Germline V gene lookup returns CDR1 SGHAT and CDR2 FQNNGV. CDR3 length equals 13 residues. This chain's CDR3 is CASSFSFGETQYF. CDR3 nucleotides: TGTGCCAGCAGCTTCTCGTTCGGGGAGACCCAGTACTTC.

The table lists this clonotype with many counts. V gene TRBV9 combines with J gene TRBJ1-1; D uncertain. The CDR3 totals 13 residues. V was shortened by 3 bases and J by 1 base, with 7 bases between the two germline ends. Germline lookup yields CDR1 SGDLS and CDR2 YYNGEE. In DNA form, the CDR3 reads TGTGCCAGCAGCGCCCACAGGAACACTGAAGCTTTCTTT. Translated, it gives CASSAHRNTEAFF.

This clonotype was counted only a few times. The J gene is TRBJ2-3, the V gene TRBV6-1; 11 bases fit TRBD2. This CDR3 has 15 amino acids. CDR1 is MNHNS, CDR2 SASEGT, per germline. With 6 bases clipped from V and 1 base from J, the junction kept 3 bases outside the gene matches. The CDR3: CASRGGLAGTDTQYF. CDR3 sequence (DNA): TGTGCCAGCAGGGGGGGACTAGCGGGCACAGATACGCAGTATTTT.

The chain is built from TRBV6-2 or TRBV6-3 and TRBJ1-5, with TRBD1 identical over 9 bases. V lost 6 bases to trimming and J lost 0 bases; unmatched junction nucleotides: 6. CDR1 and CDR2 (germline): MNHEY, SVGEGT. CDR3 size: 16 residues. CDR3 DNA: TGTGCCAGCAGAGATGGGACAGGGCTTAGCAATCAGCCCCAGCATTTT. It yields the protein CASRDGTGLSNQPQHF.

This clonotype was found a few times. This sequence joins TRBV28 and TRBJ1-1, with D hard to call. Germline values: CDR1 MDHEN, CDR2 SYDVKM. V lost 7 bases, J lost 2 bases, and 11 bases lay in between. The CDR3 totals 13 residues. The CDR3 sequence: CASTSSLNTEAFF. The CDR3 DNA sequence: TGTGCCAGCACGAGTTCTTTAAACACTGAAGCTTTCTTT.

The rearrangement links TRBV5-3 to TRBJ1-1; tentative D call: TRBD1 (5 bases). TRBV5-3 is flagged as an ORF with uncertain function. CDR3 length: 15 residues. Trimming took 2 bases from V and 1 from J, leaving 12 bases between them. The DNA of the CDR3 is TGTGCCAGAAGCTTCTCGCAGGGTGGGAACACTGAAGCTTTCTTT. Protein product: CARSFSQGGNTEAFF.